This entry concerns a single T cell receptor beta chain. The antigen remains unidentified. This sample is part of a study of T cell responses to AZD1222 COVID-19 vaccine. Study overall: Doses given second, at about 4 or about 12 weeks, were pooled.

Trimming took 1 base from V and 0 from J, leaving 16 bases between them. Germline V gene data show CDR1 as SEHNR and CDR2 as FQNEAQ (reference sequence). This CDR3 comprises 18 residues. Libraries were prepared by immunoSEQ multiplex PCR; TCRdb keeps only in-frame clonotypes and omits some of them. The profile covers around 110,000 clones, with around 87% appearing a single time and about 3.1% taken by the ten largest. General study results and limits: Dominant at 160-218 and 743-854, vaccine-associated CD4 TCRs also spanned spike. Spike-specific TCRs gained breadth and depth after people received two AZD1222 doses. Donors were largely white British and mainly female; clonal diversity was possibly underestimated.

This chain uses TRBV7-9 with TRBJ1-3; D unclear. The specimen comprised peripheral blood, sampled on day 0 of AZD1222 vaccination. This clonotype was sampled from an adult in good health. CDR3 protein: CASSLGAVEPHSGNTIYF. The CDR3, as DNA: TGTGCCAGCAGCTTAGGTGCGGTTGAGCCCCACTCTGGAAACACCATATATTTT. The entire variable domain, with the rest obtained from reference TRBV7-9 and TRBJ1-3, is as follows: DTGVSQNPRHKITKRGQNVTFRCDPISEHNRLYWYRQTLGQGPEFLTYFQNEAQLEKSRLLSDRFSAERPKGSFSTLEIQRTEQGDSAMYLCASSLGAVEPHSGNTIYFGEGSWLTVV.